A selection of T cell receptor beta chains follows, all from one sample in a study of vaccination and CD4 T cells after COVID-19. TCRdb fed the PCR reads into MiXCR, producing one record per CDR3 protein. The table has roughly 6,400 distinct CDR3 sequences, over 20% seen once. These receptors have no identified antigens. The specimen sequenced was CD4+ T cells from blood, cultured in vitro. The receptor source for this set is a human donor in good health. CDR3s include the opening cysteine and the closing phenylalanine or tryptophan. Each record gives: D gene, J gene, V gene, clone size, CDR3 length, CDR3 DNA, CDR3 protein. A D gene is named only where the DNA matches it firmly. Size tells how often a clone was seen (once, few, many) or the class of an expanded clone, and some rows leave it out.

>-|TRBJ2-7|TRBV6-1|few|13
TGTGCCAGCAGGGGAGGGACAGTCTACGAGCAGTACTTC
CASRGGTVYEQYF
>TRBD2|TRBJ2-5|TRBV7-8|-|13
TGTGCCAGCAGCAGCGGGACCATAGAGACCCAGTACTTC
CASSSGTIETQYF
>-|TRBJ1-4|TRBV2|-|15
TGTGCCAGCAGTGAAGGAAAGGGTTGGTGGGGAAAACTGTTTTTT
CASSEGKGWWGKLFF
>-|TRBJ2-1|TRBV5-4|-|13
TGTGCCAGCAGATCTGGACAGTTCGATGAGCAGTTCTTC
CASRSGQFDEQFF
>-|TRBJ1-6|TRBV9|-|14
TGTGCCAGCAGCTCACAGGGAAGCAATTCACCCCTCCACTTT
CASSSQGSNSPLHF
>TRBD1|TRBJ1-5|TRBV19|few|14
TGTGCCAGTTCGACAGGGTTAGGGAATCAGCCCCAGCATTTT
CASSTGLGNQPQHF
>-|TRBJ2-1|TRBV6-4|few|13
TGTGCCAGCAGTGACTCTTTCTCTGATGAGCAGTTCTTC
CASSDSFSDEQFF
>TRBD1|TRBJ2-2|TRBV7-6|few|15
TGTGCCAGCAGCATACAGGGGGCGAACACCGGGGAGCTGTTTTTT
CASSIQGANTGELFF
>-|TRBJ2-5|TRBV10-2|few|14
TGCGCCAGCAGATATCGGGACGACCAAGAGACCCAGTACTTC
CASRYRDDQETQYF
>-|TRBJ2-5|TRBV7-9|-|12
TGTGCCAGCAGCTCACAGGGTTTGACCCAGTACTTC
CASSSQGLTQYF
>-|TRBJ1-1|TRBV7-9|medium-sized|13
TGTGCCAGCAGCTACCGGGGGGACACTGAAGCTTTCTTT
CASSYRGDTEAFF
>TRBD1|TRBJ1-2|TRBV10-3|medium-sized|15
TGTGCCATCAGCTCCGACAGGGGCGATAACTATGGCTACACCTTC
CAISSDRGDNYGYTF
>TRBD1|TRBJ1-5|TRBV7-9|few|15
TGTGCCAGCAGCTTAGTCGGGACAGGGGATCAGCCCCAGCATTTT
CASSLVGTGDQPQHF
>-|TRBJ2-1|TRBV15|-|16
TGTGCCACCAGCAGAGATTTAAGGGCAGAGTACAATGAGCAGTTCTTC
CATSRDLRAEYNEQFF
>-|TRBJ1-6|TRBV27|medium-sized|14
TGTGCCAGCAGTTTAAAACAGGGTACTTCACCCCTCCACTTT
CASSLKQGTSPLHF
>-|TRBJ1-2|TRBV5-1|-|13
TGCGCCAGCAGCCGGAATTTTGACTATGGCTACACCTTC
CASSRNFDYGYTF
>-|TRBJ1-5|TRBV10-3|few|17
TGTGCCATCAGTGAGAGGAGGGGTGAGGGTAGCAATCAGCCCCAGCATTTT
CAISERRGEGSNQPQHF
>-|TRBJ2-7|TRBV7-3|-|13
TGTGCCAGCAGCTTAAGTGGTGGCTACGAGCAGTACTTC
CASSLSGGYEQYF
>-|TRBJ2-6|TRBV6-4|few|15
TGTGCCAGCAGTGAACAGGTCTCTGGGGCCAACGTCCTGACTTTC
CASSEQVSGANVLTF
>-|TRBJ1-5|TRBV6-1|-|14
TGTGCCAGCCACGGGGTTTATAGCAATCAGCCCCAGCATTTT
CASHGVYSNQPQHF
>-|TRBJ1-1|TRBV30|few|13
TGTGCCTGGAGTAGGACGAGGGACACTGAAGCTTTCTTT
CAWSRTRDTEAFF
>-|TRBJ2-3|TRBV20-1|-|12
TGCAGTGCTCCTGCCTTAGGGGATACGCAGTATTTT
CSAPALGDTQYF
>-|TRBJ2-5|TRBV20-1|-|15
TGCAGTGCTAGGGATCGGGGCGGGACTGGGGAGACCCAGTACTTC
CSARDRGGTGETQYF
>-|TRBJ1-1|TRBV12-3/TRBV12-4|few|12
TGTGCCAGCAGTTTATTTCCCTCTGAAGCTTTCTTT
CASSLFPSEAFF
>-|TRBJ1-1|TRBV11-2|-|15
TGTGCCAGCAGCCCACAACAGGGTTTGGACACTGAAGCTTTCTTT
CASSPQQGLDTEAFF
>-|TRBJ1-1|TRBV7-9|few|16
TGTGCCAGCAGCTTAGGCCCGACATTAGTGGGTACTGAAGCTTTCTTT
CASSLGPTLVGTEAFF
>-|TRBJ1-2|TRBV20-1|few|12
TGCAGTGCTAGGACAGAATCCTATGGCTACACCTTC
CSARTESYGYTF
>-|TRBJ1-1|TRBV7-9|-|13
TGTGCCAGCACCAGGGAAGTATACACTGAAGCTTTCTTT
CASTREVYTEAFF
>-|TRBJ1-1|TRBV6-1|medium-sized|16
TGTGCCAGCACCTACGGGGGTCCCCGGGAGAACACTGAAGCTTTCTTT
CASTYGGPRENTEAFF
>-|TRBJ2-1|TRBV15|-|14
TGTGCCACCAGCAGAGATCCGGGTTGGTCGGAGCAGTTCTTC
CATSRDPGWSEQFF
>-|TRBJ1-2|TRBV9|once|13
TGTGCCAGCAGCGCGTTTTCTGACTATGGCTACACCTTC
CASSAFSDYGYTF
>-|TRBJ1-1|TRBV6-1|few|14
TGTGCCAGCCGTCTTCATTTGGTAAACACTGAAGCTTTCTTT
CASRLHLVNTEAFF
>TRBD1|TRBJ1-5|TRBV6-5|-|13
TGTGCCAGCAGTTTCAGGGGGGGACAGCCCCAGCATTTT
CASSFRGGQPQHF
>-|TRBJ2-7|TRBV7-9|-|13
TGTGCCAGCAGCTTAGTCAGGGCCTACGAGCAGTACTTC
CASSLVRAYEQYF
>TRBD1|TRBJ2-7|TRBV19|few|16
TGTGCCAGTAGTATAACCCTGACAGGGGTCGGCTACGAGCAGTACTTC
CASSITLTGVGYEQYF
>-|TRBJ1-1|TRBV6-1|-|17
TGTGCCAGCAGGGCAAATGGGGGGGCTACGATGAACACTGAAGCTTTCTTT
CASRANGGATMNTEAFF
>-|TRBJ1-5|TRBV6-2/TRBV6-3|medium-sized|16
TGTGCCAGCAGTGGCCCGGGAACCCTAATGGGACAGCCCCAGCATTTT
CASSGPGTLMGQPQHF
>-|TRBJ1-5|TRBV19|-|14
TGTGCCAGTAGTGCCCGGGACACCTATCAGCCCCAGCATTTT
CASSARDTYQPQHF
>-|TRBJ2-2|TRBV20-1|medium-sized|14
TGCAGTGCTAGAGAACCAAGGAACACCGGGGAGCTGTTTTTT
CSAREPRNTGELFF
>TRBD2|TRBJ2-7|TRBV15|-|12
TGTGCCACCAGCAGAGATGCGGGGGTGCAGTACTTC
CATSRDAGVQYF
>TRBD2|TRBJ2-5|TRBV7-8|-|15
TGTGCCAGCAGCTTGGGACTAGGTGGCCAAGAGACCCAGTACTTC
CASSLGLGGQETQYF
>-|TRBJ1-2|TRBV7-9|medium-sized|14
TGTGCCAGCAGCTTATCCAGGGAGAACCATGGCTACACCTTC
CASSLSRENHGYTF
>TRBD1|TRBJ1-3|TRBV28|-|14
TGTGCCAGCGAGGGACAGAGCTCTGGAAACACCATATATTTT
CASEGQSSGNTIYF
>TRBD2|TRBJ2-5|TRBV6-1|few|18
TGTGCCAGCAGTCCGAGGCCTTGGACTAGCGGGGGTAAAGAGACCCAGTACTTC
CASSPRPWTSGGKETQYF
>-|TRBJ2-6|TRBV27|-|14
TGTGCCAGCAGTTCCGTGGAAGGGGCCAACGTCCTGACTTTC
CASSSVEGANVLTF
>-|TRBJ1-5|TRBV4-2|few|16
TGTGCCAGCAGCCAAGATGGGTTGGGTTCAAGCCAGCCCCAGCATTTT
CASSQDGLGSSQPQHF
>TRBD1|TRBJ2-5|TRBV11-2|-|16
TGTGCCAGCAGCCGAGGCGGGACAGGGTTCCAAGAGACCCAGTACTTC
CASSRGGTGFQETQYF
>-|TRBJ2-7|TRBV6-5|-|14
TGTGCCAGCAGTTACAGAGGGAGCTCCTACGAGCAGTACTTC
CASSYRGSSYEQYF
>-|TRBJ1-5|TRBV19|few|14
TGTGCCAGTAGTACCCGGCGGTTTGACCAGCCCCAGCATTTT
CASSTRRFDQPQHF
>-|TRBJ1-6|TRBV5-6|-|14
TGTGCCAGCAGCTTGGGACAGTCCGCCTCACCCCTCCACTTT
CASSLGQSASPLHF